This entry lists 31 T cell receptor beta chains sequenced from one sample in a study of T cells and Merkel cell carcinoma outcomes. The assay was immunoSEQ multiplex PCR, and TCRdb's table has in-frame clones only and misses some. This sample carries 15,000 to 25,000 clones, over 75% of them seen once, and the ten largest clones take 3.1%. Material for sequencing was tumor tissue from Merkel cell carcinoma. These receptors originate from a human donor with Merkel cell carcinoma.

The CDR3 nucleotides are TGCGCCAGCAGCCAAGATCATAGGCGGGGGGGGTCCTACGAGCAGTACTTC. It is translated as CASSQDHRRGGSYEQYF. The chain couples TRBV4-1 to TRBJ2-7; 9 nucleotides agree with TRBD2. Germline-derived CDR1 and CDR2 are MGHRA and YSYEKL. V lost 0 bases and J lost 1; bases outside the gene matches: 7. The CDR3 is 17 residues long.

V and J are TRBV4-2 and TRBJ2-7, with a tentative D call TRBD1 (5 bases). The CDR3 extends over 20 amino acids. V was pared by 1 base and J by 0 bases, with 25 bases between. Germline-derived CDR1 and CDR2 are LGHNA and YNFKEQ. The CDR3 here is CASSQVWLGPWVRGSYEQYF. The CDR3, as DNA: TGTGCCAGCAGCCAAGTGTGGTTAGGCCCATGGGTTAGGGGCTCCTACGAGCAGTACTTC.

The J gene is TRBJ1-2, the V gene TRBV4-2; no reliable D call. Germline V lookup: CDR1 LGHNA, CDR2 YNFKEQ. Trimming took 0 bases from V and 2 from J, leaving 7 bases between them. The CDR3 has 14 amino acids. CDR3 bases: TGTGCCAGCAGCCAAGACGGGATCAACTATGGCTACACCTTC. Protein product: CASSQDGINYGYTF.

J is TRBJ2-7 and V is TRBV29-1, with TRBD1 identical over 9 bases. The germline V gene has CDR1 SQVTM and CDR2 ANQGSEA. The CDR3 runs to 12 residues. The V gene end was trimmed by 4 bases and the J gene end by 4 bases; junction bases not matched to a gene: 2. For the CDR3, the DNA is TGCAGCGTTGGACAGGGGGGATACGAGCAGTACTTC. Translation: CSVGQGGYEQYF.

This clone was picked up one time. CDR3 nucleotides: TGTGCCAGCAGCTTGGCCGGGGGGCATAGGGAGACCCAGTACTTC. Protein sequence: CASSLAGGHRETQYF. V and J are TRBV5-4 and TRBJ2-5; TRBD2 might be the D (7 bases). The ends were cut back, 0 bases at V and 5 bases at J, with 14 bases in the middle. In germline, CDR1 is SGHNT, CDR2 YYREEE (reference sequence). The CDR3 is 15 amino acids.

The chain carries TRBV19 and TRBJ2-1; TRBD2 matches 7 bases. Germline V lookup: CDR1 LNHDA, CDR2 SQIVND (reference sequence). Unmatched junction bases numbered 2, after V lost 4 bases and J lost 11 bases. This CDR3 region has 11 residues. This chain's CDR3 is CASSKRGQQFF. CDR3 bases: TGTGCCAGTAGTAAGCGGGGCCAGCAGTTCTTC.

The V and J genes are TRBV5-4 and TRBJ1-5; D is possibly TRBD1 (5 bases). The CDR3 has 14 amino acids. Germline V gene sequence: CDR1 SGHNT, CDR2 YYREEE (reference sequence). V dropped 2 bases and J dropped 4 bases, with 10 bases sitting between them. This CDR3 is CASSFGGWNQPQHF. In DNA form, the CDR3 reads TGTGCCAGCAGCTTTGGGGGTTGGAATCAGCCCCAGCATTTT.

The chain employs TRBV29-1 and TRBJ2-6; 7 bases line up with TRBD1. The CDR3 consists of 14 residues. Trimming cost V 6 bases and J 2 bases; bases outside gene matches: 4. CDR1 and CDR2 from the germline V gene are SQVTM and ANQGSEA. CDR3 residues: CSVTTGAGANVLTF. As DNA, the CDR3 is TGCAGCGTAACCACAGGGGCTGGGGCCAACGTCCTGACTTTC.

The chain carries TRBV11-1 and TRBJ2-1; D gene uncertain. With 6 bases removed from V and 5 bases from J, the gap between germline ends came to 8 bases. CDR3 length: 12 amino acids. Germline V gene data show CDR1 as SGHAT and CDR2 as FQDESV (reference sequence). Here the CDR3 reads CASRAWDNEQFF. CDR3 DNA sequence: TGTGCCAGCAGGGCGTGGGACAATGAGCAGTTCTTC.

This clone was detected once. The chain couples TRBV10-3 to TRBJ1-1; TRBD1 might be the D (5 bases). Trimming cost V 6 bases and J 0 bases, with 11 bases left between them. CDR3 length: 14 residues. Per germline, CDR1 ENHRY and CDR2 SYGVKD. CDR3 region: CAIRPSGVNTEAFF. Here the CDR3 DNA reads TGTGCCATCAGACCATCGGGGGTGAACACTGAAGCTTTCTTT.

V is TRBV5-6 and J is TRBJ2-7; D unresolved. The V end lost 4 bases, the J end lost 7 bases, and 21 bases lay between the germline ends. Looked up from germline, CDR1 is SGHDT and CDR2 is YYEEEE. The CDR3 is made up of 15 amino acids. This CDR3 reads CASSTTSAWPREQYF. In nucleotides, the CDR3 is TGTGCCAGCAGCACCACCTCGGCGTGGCCTCGGGAGCAGTACTTC.

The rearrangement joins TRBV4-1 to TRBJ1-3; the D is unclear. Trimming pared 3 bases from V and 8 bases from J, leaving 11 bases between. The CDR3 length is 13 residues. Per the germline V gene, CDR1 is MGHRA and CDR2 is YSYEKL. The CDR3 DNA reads TGCGCCAGCAGCCATGTCCACGGTGACACCATATATTTT. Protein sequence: CASSHVHGDTIYF.

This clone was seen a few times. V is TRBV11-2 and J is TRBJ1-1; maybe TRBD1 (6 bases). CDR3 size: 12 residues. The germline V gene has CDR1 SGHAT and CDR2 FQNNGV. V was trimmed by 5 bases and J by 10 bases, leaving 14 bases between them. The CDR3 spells CASSAGTQRAFF. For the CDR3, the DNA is TGTGCCAGCAGCGCAGGGACACAAAGAGCTTTCTTT.

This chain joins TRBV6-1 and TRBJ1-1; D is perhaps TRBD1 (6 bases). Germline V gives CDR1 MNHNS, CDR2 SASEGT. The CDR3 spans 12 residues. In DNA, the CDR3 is TGTGGAGGACAGCCCGAAGCGATCGTAGGTTTCTTT. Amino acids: CGGQPEAIVGFF.

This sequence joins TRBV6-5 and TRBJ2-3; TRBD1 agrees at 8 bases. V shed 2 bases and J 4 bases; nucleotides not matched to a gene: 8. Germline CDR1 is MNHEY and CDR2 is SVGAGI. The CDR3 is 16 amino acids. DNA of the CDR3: TGTGCCAGCAGTTACCTTGGACAGGGTATCCCAGATACGCAGTATTTT. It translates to CASSYLGQGIPDTQYF.

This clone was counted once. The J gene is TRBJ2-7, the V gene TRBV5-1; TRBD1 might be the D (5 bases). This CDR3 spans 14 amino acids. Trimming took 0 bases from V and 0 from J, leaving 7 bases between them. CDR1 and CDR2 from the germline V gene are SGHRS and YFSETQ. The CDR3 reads CASSLGDSSYEQYF. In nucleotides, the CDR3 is TGCGCCAGCAGCTTGGGTGACAGCTCCTACGAGCAGTACTTC.

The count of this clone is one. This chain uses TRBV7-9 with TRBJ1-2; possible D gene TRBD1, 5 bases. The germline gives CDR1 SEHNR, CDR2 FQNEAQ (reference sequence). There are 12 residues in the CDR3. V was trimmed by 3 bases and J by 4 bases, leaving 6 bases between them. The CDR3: CASSLGGYGYTF. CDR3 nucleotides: TGTGCCAGCAGCTTGGGGGGCTATGGCTACACCTTC.

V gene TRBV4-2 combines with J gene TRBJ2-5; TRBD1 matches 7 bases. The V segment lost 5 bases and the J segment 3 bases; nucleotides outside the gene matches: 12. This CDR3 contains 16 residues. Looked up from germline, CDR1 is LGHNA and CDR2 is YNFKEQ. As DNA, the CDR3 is TGTGCCAGCAGCTTGGGACCGACAGGGTTGGAAGAGACCCAGTACTTC. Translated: CASSLGPTGLEETQYF.

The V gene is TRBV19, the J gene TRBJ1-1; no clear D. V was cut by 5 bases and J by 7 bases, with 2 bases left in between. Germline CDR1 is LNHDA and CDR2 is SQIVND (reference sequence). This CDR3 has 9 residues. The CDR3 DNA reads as TGTGCCAGTAGTTATGAAGCTTTCTTT. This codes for CASSYEAFF.

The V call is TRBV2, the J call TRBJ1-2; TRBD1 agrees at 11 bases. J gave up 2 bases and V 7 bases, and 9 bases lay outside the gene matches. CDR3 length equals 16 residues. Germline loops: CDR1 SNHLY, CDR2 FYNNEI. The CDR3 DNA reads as TGTGCCAGCACTCAATGGGGGACAGGGGGGAACTATGGCTACACCTTC. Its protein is CASTQWGTGGNYGYTF.

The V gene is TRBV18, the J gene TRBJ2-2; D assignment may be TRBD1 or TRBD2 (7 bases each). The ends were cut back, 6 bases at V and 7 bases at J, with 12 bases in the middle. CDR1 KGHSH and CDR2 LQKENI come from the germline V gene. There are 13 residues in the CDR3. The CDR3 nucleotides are TGTGCCAGCTCGTTCAGGGGGGGCGGGGAGCTGTTTTTT. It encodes CASSFRGGGELFF.

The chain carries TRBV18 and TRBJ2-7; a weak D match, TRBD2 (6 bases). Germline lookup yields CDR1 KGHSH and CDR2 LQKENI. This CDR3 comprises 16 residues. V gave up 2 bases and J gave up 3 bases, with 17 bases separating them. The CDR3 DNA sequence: TGTGCCAGCTCACCAACTCCTTTTAGGGAGGACTACGAGCAGTACTTC. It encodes CASSPTPFREDYEQYF.

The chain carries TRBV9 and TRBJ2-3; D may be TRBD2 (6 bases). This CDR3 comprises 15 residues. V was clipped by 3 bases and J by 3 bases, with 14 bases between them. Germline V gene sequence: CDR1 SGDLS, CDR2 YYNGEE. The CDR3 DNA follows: TGTGCCAGCAGCGAGGGACTCCGGTTAACAGATACGCAGTATTTT. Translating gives CASSEGLRLTDTQYF. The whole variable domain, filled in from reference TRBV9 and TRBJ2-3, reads DSGVTQTPKHLITATGQRVTLRCSPRSGDLSVYWYQQSLDQGLQFLIQYYNGEERAKGNILERFSAQQFPDLHSELNLSSLELGDSALYFCASSEGLRLTDTQYFGPGTRLTVL.

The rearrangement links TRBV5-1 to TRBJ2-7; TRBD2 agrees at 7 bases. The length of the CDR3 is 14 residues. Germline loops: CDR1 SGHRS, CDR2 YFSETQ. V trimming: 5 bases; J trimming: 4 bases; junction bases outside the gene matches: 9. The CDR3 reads CASSEAGHGYEQYF. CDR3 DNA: TGCGCCAGCAGTGAAGCGGGGCATGGGTACGAGCAGTACTTC.

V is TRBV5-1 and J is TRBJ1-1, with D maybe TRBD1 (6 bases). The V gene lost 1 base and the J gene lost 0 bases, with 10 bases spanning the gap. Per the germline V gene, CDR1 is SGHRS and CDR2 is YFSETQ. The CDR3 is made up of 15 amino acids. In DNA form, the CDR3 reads TGCGCCAGCAGCTTGTCGGGGGCGCTGAACACTGAAGCTTTCTTT. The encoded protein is CASSLSGALNTEAFF.

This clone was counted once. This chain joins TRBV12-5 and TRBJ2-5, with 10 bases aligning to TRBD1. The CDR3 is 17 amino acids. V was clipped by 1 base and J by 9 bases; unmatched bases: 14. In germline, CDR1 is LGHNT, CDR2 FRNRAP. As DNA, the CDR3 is TGTGCTAGTGGTTTGGCCGCCAAGGAGACAGGGGGCAAGGCCCAGTACTTC. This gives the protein CASGLAAKETGGKAQYF.

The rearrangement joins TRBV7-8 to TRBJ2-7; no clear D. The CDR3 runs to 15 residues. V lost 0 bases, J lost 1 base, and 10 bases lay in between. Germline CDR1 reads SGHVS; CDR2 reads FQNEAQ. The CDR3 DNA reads TGTGCCAGCAGCTTAGCGCCGGCAGAGTCCTACGAGCAGTACTTC. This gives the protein CASSLAPAESYEQYF.

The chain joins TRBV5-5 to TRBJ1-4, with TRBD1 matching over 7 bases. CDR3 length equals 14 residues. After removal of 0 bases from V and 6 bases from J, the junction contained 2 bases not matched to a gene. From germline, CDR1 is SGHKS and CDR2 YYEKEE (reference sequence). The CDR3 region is CASSLDRGYEKLFF. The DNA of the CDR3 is TGTGCCAGCAGCTTGGACAGGGGCTATGAAAAACTGTTTTTT.

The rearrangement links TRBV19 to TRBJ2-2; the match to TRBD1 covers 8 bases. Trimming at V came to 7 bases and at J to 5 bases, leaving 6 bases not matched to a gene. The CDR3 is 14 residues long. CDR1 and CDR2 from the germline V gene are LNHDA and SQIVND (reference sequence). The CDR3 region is CASTFGQGTGELFF. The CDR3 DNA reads TGTGCCAGTACGTTTGGACAGGGTACCGGGGAGCTGTTTTTT.

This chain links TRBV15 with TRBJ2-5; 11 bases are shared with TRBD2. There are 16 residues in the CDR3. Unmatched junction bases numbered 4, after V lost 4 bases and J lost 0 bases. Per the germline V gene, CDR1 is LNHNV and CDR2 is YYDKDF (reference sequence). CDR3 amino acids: CATSKLAGEYQETQYF. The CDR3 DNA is TGTGCCACCAGCAAACTAGCGGGGGAGTACCAAGAGACCCAGTACTTC.

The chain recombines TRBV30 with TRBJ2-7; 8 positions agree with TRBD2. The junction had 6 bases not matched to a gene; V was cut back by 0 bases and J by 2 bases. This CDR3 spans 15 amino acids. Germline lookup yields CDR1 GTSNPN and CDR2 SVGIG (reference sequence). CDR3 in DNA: TGTGCCTGGAGTGTCTCCGGGGGGGCAGCCTACGAGCAGTACTTC. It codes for CAWSVSGGAAYEQYF.